This is a list of T cell receptor beta chains from one sample in a study of T cell clones after liver transplantation. Only in-frame clones appear in the TCRdb table, and some are missing; sequencing was by immunoSEQ multiplex PCR. The sample lists 98,000 or so clones, approximately 78% occurring once. Material: CD4+ T cells from blood, obtained before liver transplant. All receptors come from a human donor who received a liver transplant. The CDR3 runs from the conserved cysteine through the conserved F or W. A D gene is named only where the DNA matches it firmly. Clone size is stated in some rows and not others, as once, few, many or a class when expanded.

d_gene	j_gene	v_gene	abundance	CDR3aa	CDR3nt
NA	TRBJ1-5	TRBV14	NA	CASSMGPNQPQHF	TGTGCCAGCAGTATGGGACCGAATCAGCCCCAGCATTTT
NA	TRBJ2-2	TRBV28	NA	CASTPLGGLTGELFF	TGTGCCAGCACACCCTTGGGTGGTCTCACCGGGGAGCTGTTTTTT
TRBD2	TRBJ2-2	TRBV2	NA	CASRNRLAANTGELFF	TGTGCCAGCAGGAACCGACTAGCCGCGAACACCGGGGAGCTGTTTTTT
NA	TRBJ1-2	TRBV30	NA	CAWSNKAAYTF	TGTGCCTGGAGCAATAAAGCGGCCTACACCTTC
NA	TRBJ2-7	TRBV11-2	few	CASSLGPVGAYEQYF	TGTGCCAGCAGCTTAGGCCCAGTGGGCGCCTACGAGCAGTACTTC
NA	TRBJ2-7	TRBV7-2	once	CASSTPIYEQYF	TGTGCCAGCAGTACCCCCATCTACGAGCAGTACTTC
TRBD1	TRBJ2-7	TRBV2	NA	CASSAPQGDPTQYEQYF	TGTGCCAGCAGTGCTCCACAGGGGGACCCGACACAATACGAGCAGTACTTC
NA	TRBJ1-4	TRBV2	few	CASRYNQGAREKLFF	TGTGCCAGCAGATATAATCAGGGTGCGCGAGAAAAACTGTTTTTT
TRBD1	TRBJ2-5	TRBV6-5	NA	CASREAGGAETQYF	TGTGCCAGCAGGGAGGCAGGGGGCGCGGAGACCCAGTACTTC
TRBD2	TRBJ2-7	TRBV19	NA	CASSIRGLAGVGTSTKQYF	TGTGCCAGTAGTATTCGGGGACTAGCGGGAGTCGGGACCTCTACGAAGCAGTACTTC
NA	TRBJ2-2	TRBV19	once	CASRKKPSGANTGELFF	TGTGCCAGTAGGAAAAAGCCCTCAGGGGCAAACACCGGGGAGCTGTTTTTT
TRBD1	TRBJ1-5	TRBV7-9	NA	CASSTKGQSNQPQHF	TGTGCCAGCAGCACGAAGGGACAGAGCAATCAGCCCCAGCATTTT
TRBD1	TRBJ2-5	TRBV7-3	NA	CASSLGAGGDTQYF	TGTGCCAGCAGCTTAGGGGCAGGGGGCGATACCCAGTACTTC
NA	TRBJ1-2	TRBV30	NA	CAWIGSQLNYGYTF	TGTGCCTGGATCGGGTCGCAGCTTAACTATGGCTACACCTTC
NA	TRBJ1-4	TRBV7-2	NA	CASSSNRGLNEKLFF	TGTGCCAGCAGCTCCAACCGGGGTCTTAATGAAAAACTGTTTTTT
NA	TRBJ2-4	TRBV28	NA	CASTPTGTAKNIQYF	TGTGCCAGCACCCCAACAGGGACAGCCAAAAACATTCAGTACTTC
NA	TRBJ2-5	TRBV2	few	CASRGPTETQYF	TGTGCCAGCAGAGGACCTACAGAGACCCAGTACTTC
TRBD1	TRBJ1-1	TRBV14	NA	CASSHRTGVRGTEAFF	TGTGCCAGCAGCCACCGGACAGGGGTGAGGGGCACTGAAGCTTTCTTT
TRBD1	TRBJ1-6	TRBV5-1	NA	CASSLDRQGAPGAPLHF	TGCGCCAGCAGCTTGGACCGACAGGGGGCCCCTGGGGCACCCCTCCACTTT
TRBD2	TRBJ2-7	TRBV5-1	NA	CASSEGLALQHYEQYF	TGCGCCAGCAGCGAAGGACTAGCCCTACAACACTACGAGCAGTACTTC
NA	TRBJ1-3	TRBV28	NA	CAIPDPSGNTIYF	TGTGCCATTCCAGATCCCTCTGGAAACACCATATATTTT
NA	TRBJ1-1	TRBV29-1	few	CSVGVGSTGTPEAFF	TGCAGCGTGGGGGTGGGAAGTACAGGGACCCCTGAAGCTTTCTTT
NA	TRBJ2-6	TRBV5-1	NA	CASSGERAGANVLTF	TGCGCCAGCAGCGGTGAAAGGGCTGGGGCCAACGTCCTGACTTTC